A single sample gave rise to the 22 T cell receptor beta chains below, sequenced in a study of control samples from healthy donors and cancer patients. Assay used: immunoSEQ multiplex PCR; TCRdb lists only in-frame clones, some missing. The table has about 80,000 clones, 70% to 85% seen once. The sample was PBMCs. Receptors originate from a man aged 55 to 69 with head and neck cancer.

The chain couples TRBV11-3 to TRBJ2-1, with a weak D call TRBD2 (6 bases). The CDR3 runs to 15 residues. Germline loops: CDR1 SGHNT, CDR2 YENEEA. Deletions cut 6 bases from V and 5 bases from J, with 17 bases between. The chain's CDR3 is CASSGGWEADNEQFF. The CDR3 DNA reads as TGTGCCAGCAGTGGGGGGTGGGAGGCCGACAATGAGCAGTTCTTC.

The chain has TRBV5-6 and TRBJ2-7, with TRBD1 matching over 9 bases. V lost 4 bases, J lost 6 bases, and 8 bases stayed unmatched. This CDR3 spans 14 amino acids. CDR1 is SGHDT, CDR2 YYEEEE, per germline. CDR3: CASSRTGVLSEQYF. CDR3 coding DNA: TGTGCCAGCAGCAGGACAGGGGTCTTGAGCGAGCAGTACTTC.

The chain couples TRBV5-8 to TRBJ1-6, with D hard to call. Germline V gene data show CDR1 as SGHTS and CDR2 as YDEGEE. The V end lost 7 bases, the J end lost 8 bases, and 16 bases lay between the germline ends. The CDR3 covers 14 residues. This chain's CDR3 is CASAAGPQHSPLHF. CDR3 nucleotide sequence: TGTGCCAGCGCAGCCGGCCCCCAACATTCACCCCTCCACTTT.

Concerning this clone: Other nucleotide sequences from this sample produce the same CDR3. As DNA, the CDR3 is TGTGCCTGGAGTCCTCTATACGGGGAGCTGTTTTTT. Translating gives CAWSPLYGELFF. The chain employs TRBV30 and TRBJ2-2; D uncertain. V lost 2 bases and J lost 7, with 8 bases in between. The germline CDR1 and CDR2 sequences are GTSNPN and SVGIG (reference sequence). The CDR3 is made up of 12 amino acids.

This chain links TRBV5-4 with TRBJ1-5; D is unresolved. The length of the CDR3 is 15 residues. The germline CDR1 and CDR2 sequences are SGHNT and YYREEE (reference sequence). Trimming removed 4 bases at V and 6 bases at J, with 17 bases between. CDR3 in amino acids: CASSQQPGPRQPQHF. As DNA, the CDR3 is TGTGCCAGCAGCCAACAACCGGGTCCGCGTCAGCCCCAGCATTTT.

This chain connects TRBV20-1 to TRBJ2-5; D unresolved. The length of the CDR3 is 14 residues. V was cut by 3 bases and J by 1 base, with 12 bases left in between. CDR1 is DFQATT, CDR2 SNEGSKA, per germline (reference sequence). The CDR3 is CSASRVDPQETQYF. The DNA of the CDR3 is TGCAGTGCTAGTAGGGTGGACCCCCAAGAGACCCAGTACTTC.

V is TRBV5-4 and J is TRBJ2-5; 7 bases are shared with TRBD2. V lost 4 bases, J lost 5 bases, and 11 bases stayed unmatched. The CDR3 totals 15 residues. Germline CDR1 SGHNT, CDR2 YYREEE (reference sequence). The CDR3 sequence is CASSPKTGGWETQYF. The CDR3 region has the DNA TGTGCCAGCAGCCCAAAAACGGGAGGTTGGGAGACCCAGTACTTC.

The chain links TRBV19 to TRBJ1-5, with D tentatively TRBD1 (5 bases). Germline V CDR1 and CDR2: LNHDA, SQIVND (reference sequence). The CDR3 consists of 15 residues. V was pared by 5 bases and J by 5 bases, with 16 bases between. DNA for the CDR3: TGTGCCAGTAGTCTTCGGGGACCTCCCGATCAGCCCCAGCATTTT. Residues: CASSLRGPPDQPQHF.

The V gene is TRBV10-3, the J gene TRBJ2-7; TRBD2 might be the D (6 bases). V lost 6 bases and J lost 0, with 12 bases in between. This CDR3 spans 14 amino acids. CDR1 is ENHRY, CDR2 SYGVKD, per germline. The CDR3 reads CAIRTARDSYEQYF. CDR3 in DNA: TGTGCCATCAGGACCGCGCGGGACTCCTACGAGCAGTACTTC.

This clone occurred once. The chain carries TRBV15 and TRBJ1-2; possible D gene TRBD1, 5 bases. The V gene's germline CDR1 is LNHNV and CDR2 YYDKDF (reference sequence). Trimming removed 5 bases at V and 2 bases at J, with 21 bases between. This CDR3 is 17 amino acids long. The CDR3 here is CATSPYTAAGRNYGYTF. CDR3 in DNA: TGTGCCACCAGCCCCTACACAGCGGCAGGGCGGAACTATGGCTACACCTTC. The full variable domain, its missing parts supplied by reference TRBV15 and TRBJ1-2, is DAMVIQNPRYQVTQFGKPVTLSCSQTLNHNVMYWYQQKSSQAPKLLFHYYDKDFNNEADTPDNFQSRRPNTSFCFLDIRSPGLGDTAMYLCATSPYTAAGRNYGYTFGSGTRLTVV.

This clone has a single count. The chain employs TRBV19 and TRBJ1-1; D is unclear. The length of the CDR3 is 14 residues. Trimming left V 5 bases short and J 0 bases short, with 10 bases between. Germline assignment: CDR1 LNHDA and CDR2 SQIVND (reference sequence). The CDR3 here is CASSYLWLNTEAFF. The CDR3 DNA reads TGTGCCAGTAGTTACTTGTGGCTGAACACTGAAGCTTTCTTT. Full variable domain (missing parts from reference TRBV19 and TRBJ1-1): DGGITQSPKYLFRKEGQNVTLSCEQNLNHDAMYWYRQDPGQGLRLIYYSQIVNDFQKGDIAEGYSVSREKKESFPLTVTSAQKNPTAFYLCASSYLWLNTEAFFGQGTRLTVV.

V is TRBV28 and J is TRBJ1-6; no reliable D call. Germline V gene lookup returns CDR1 MDHEN and CDR2 SYDVKM. V shed 6 bases and J shed 7 bases, with 7 bases lying between them. The CDR3 has 12 amino acids. CDR3 sequence: CASRVGNSPLHF. The CDR3 region has the DNA TGTGCCAGCAGGGTCGGGAATTCACCCCTCCACTTT.

The rearrangement uses TRBV5-1 and TRBJ1-1, with D maybe TRBD1 (6 bases). CDR3 size: 15 residues. V was shortened by 4 bases and J by 2 bases, with 15 bases between the two germline ends. Germline V CDR1 and CDR2: SGHRS, YFSETQ. The CDR3, as DNA: TGCGCCAGCAGCAATCCCCAGGGGACCAACACTGAAGCTTTCTTT. This gives the protein CASSNPQGTNTEAFF.

This chain connects TRBV15 to TRBJ2-5; 7 nucleotides align to TRBD2. J lost 3 bases, V lost 3 bases, and 4 bases had no gene match. This CDR3 has 14 amino acids. Germline assignment: CDR1 LNHNV and CDR2 YYDKDF (reference sequence). The CDR3 nucleotides are TGTGCCACCAGCAGGGTTGCGGGAGAAGAGACCCAGTACTTC. Protein: CATSRVAGEETQYF.

This chain uses TRBV5-5 with TRBJ2-1; a weak D match, TRBD2 (5 bases). This CDR3 has 14 amino acids. Per the germline V gene, CDR1 is SGHKS and CDR2 is YYEKEE (reference sequence). V lost 3 bases and J 10 bases, leaving 17 bases between the germline ends. CDR3 loop: CASSSTGVLGEQFF. The CDR3 bases are TGTGCCAGCAGCTCCACCGGGGTCCTGGGGGAGCAGTTCTTC.

This sequence joins TRBV15 and TRBJ1-5; D unclear. V lost 5 bases to trimming and J lost 2 bases, with 10 bases between them. Germline values: CDR1 LNHNV, CDR2 YYDKDF (reference sequence). This CDR3 region has 14 residues. CDR3 in amino acids: CATSRERGNQPQHF. The CDR3 bases are TGTGCCACCAGCCGGGAAAGGGGCAATCAGCCCCAGCATTTT.

The J gene is TRBJ2-3, the V gene TRBV7-6, with 10 bases fitting TRBD1. The germline V gene encodes CDR1 SGHVS and CDR2 FNYEAQ. The CDR3 has 18 residues. The V and J ends lost 5 bases and 5 bases, in that order; junction bases with no gene match: 16. CDR3 loop: CASSTARRDRGFGDTQYF. CDR3 in DNA: TGTGCCAGCAGCACCGCACGAAGGGACAGGGGCTTTGGAGATACGCAGTATTTT. The full variable domain, completed using reference TRBV7-6 and TRBJ2-3, is GAGVSQSPRYKVTKRGQDVALRCDPISGHVSLYWYRQALGQGPEFLTYFNYEAQQDKSGLPNDRFSAERPEGSISTLTIQRTEQRDSAMYRCASSTARRDRGFGDTQYFGPGTRLTVL.

CDR3 loop: CASRDGGTDPTTEAFF. The CDR3 DNA reads as TGTGCCAGCAGAGATGGGGGAACCGACCCGACCACTGAAGCTTTCTTT. The chain recombines TRBV27 with TRBJ1-1, with D perhaps matching TRBD1 (5 bases). Trimming removed 6 bases at V and 4 bases at J, with 21 bases between. The CDR3 is 16 residues long. Germline lookup yields CDR1 MNHEY and CDR2 SMNVEV (reference sequence).

The chain links TRBV2 to TRBJ2-1; D perhaps matches TRBD2 (5 bases). CDR3 length: 13 amino acids. Germline V gene data show CDR1 as SNHLY and CDR2 as FYNNEI. The V end lost 8 bases, the J end lost 4 bases, and 12 bases lay between the germline ends. The CDR3 here is CASSREPYNEQFF. The DNA of the CDR3 is TGTGCCAGCTCTCGGGAACCTTACAATGAGCAGTTCTTC. The entire variable domain, with the rest obtained from reference TRBV2 and TRBJ2-1, is as follows: EPEVTQTPSHQVTQMGQEVILRCVPISNHLYFYWYRQILGQKVEFLVSFYNNEISEKSEIFDDQFSVERPDGSNFTLKIRSTKLEDSAMYFCASSREPYNEQFFGPGTRLTVL.

V usage is TRBV4-1 and J usage is TRBJ2-1, with D possibly matching TRBD2 (6 bases). V lost 4 bases to trimming and J lost 3 bases, with 10 bases between them. CDR1 and CDR2 (germline): MGHRA, YSYEKL. CDR3 size: 14 residues. Here the CDR3 reads CASSRLEGYNEQFF. The CDR3, as DNA: TGCGCCAGCAGCCGACTAGAAGGCTACAATGAGCAGTTCTTC.

The genes are TRBV18 and TRBJ2-7; TRBD1 agrees at 8 bases. The CDR3 contains 15 residues. Looked up from germline, CDR1 is KGHSH and CDR2 is LQKENI. The trim removed 4 bases at V and 5 bases at J, leaving 10 bases unmatched. Here the CDR3 DNA reads TGTGCCAGCTCACTTACCGGGACAGGAGTTCACGAGCAGTACTTC. It yields the protein CASSLTGTGVHEQYF.

The chain carries TRBV10-3 and TRBJ2-2; 12 bases are a match to TRBD2. Germline V CDR1 and CDR2: ENHRY, SYGVKD. The CDR3 extends over 15 amino acids. V gave up 6 bases and J gave up 6 bases; unmatched junction bases: 5. In nucleotides, the CDR3 is TGTGCCATCAGACCTAGCGGGAGGGAGGCCGGGGAGCTGTTTTTT. Encoded protein: CAIRPSGREAGELFF.